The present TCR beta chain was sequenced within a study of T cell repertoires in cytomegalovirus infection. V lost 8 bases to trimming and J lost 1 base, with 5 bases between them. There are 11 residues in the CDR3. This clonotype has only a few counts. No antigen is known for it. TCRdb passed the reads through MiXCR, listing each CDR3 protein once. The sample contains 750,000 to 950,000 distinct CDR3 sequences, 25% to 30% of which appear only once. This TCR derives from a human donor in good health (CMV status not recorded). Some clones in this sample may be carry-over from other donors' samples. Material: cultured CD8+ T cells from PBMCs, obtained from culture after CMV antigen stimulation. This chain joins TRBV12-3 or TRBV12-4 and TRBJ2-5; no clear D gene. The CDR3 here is CASASQETQYF. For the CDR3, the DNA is TGTGCCAGCGCCAGCCAAGAGACCCAGTACTTC.